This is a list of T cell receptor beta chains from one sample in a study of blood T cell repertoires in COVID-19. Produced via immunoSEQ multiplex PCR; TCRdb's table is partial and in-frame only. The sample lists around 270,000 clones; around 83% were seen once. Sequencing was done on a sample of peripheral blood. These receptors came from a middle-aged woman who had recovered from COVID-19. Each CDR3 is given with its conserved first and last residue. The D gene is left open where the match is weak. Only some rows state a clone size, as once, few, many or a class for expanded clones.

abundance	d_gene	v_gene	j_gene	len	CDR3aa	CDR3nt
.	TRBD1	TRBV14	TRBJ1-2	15	CASSWDSSTNYGYTF	TGTGCCAGCAGCTGGGACAGTTCGACTAACTATGGCTACACCTTC
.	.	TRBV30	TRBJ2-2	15	CAWNLAMSNTGELFF	TGTGCCTGGAACCTAGCGATGTCGAACACCGGGGAGCTGTTTTTT
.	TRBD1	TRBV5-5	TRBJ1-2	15	CASSLQEGDRDGYTF	TGTGCCAGCAGCTTGCAGGAGGGGGACAGGGATGGCTACACCTTC
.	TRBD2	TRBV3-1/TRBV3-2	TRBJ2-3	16	CASSQDPPGGTDTQYF	TGTGCCAGCAGCCAAGATCCTCCCGGGGGGACAGATACGCAGTATTTT
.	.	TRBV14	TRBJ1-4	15	CASSQDLGNNEKLFF	TGTGCCAGCAGCCAAGATTTGGGCAATAATGAAAAACTGTTTTTT
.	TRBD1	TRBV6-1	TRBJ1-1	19	CASSEGTPGTGVPLAEAFF	TGTGCCAGCAGTGAGGGTACCCCCGGGACAGGGGTACCGTTGGCTGAAGCTTTCTTT
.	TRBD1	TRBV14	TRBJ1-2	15	CASSQEDVGQGDYTF	TGTGCCAGCAGCCAAGAGGATGTGGGACAGGGAGACTACACCTTC
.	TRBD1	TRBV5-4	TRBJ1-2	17	CASSPPGQGLGSYGYTF	TGTGCCAGCAGCCCCCCGGGACAGGGGCTTGGGAGCTATGGCTACACCTTC
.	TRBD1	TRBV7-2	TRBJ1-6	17	CASSLKFRGRGESPLHF	TGTGCCAGCAGCTTAAAGTTTCGGGGCAGGGGGGAATCACCCCTCCACTTT
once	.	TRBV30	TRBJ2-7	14	CAWRQIDRSHEQYF	TGTGCCTGGAGACAAATAGACAGGAGCCACGAGCAGTACTTC
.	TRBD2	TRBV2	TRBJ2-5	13	CASKRGDQETQYF	TGTGCCAGCAAGCGGGGGGACCAAGAGACCCAGTACTTC
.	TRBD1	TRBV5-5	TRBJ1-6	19	CASSTAVDRAPTRMSPLHF	TGTGCCAGCAGCACCGCCGTTGACAGGGCCCCTACCCGCATGTCACCCCTCCACTTT
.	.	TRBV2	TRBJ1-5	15	CASSGDEESNQPQHF	TGTGCCAGCAGTGGCGATGAGGAGAGCAATCAGCCCCAGCATTTT
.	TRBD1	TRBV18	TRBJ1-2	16	CASSQSSGGRGLGYTF	TGTGCCAGCTCACAATCGTCAGGAGGCAGGGGGCTTGGCTACACCTTC
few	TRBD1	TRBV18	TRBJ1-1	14	CASSPGQVAAEAFF	TGTGCCAGCTCACCGGGACAGGTCGCGGCTGAAGCTTTCTTT
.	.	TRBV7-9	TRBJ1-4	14	CASTLRGANEKLFF	TGTGCCAGCACCCTGCGGGGAGCTAATGAAAAACTGTTTTTT
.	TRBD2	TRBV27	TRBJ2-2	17	CASSRPGLALPTGELFF	TGTGCCAGCAGTCGACCGGGACTAGCCTTGCCAACCGGGGAGCTGTTTTTT
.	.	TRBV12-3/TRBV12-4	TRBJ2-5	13	CASSQQSGETQYF	TGTGCCAGCAGTCAACAATCGGGGGAGACCCAGTACTTC
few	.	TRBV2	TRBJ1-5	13	CASSAQGNQPQHF	TGTGCCAGCAGCGCGCAAGGCAATCAGCCCCAGCATTTT
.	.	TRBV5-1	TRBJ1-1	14	CASSSGVPDTEAFF	TGCGCCAGCAGCTCAGGGGTCCCGGACACTGAAGCTTTCTTT
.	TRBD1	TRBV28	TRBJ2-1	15	CASSYGTGTYNEQFF	TGTGCCAGCAGCTACGGGACAGGGACCTACAATGAGCAGTTCTTC
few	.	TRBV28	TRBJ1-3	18	CASSLFSGGLSSGNTIYF	TGTGCCAGCAGTTTGTTCTCGGGGGGCCTCTCCTCTGGAAACACCATATATTTT
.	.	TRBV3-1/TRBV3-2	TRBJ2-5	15	CASSHNPQVLETQYF	TGTGCCAGCAGCCACAATCCACAGGTTCTCGAGACCCAGTACTTC
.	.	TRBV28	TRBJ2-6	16	CASRVGGAPGANVLTF	TGTGCCAGCAGGGTTGGCGGAGCCCCTGGGGCCAACGTCCTGACTTTC
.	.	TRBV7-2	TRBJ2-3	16	CASSLAGGGAVGTQYF	TGTGCCAGCAGCTTAGCCGGAGGGGGCGCAGTAGGAACGCAGTATTTT
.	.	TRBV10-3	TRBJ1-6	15	CAISSEGSYNSPLHF	TGTGCCATCAGCAGTGAGGGATCCTATAATTCACCCCTCCACTTT
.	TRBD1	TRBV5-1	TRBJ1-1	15	CASSQGAVENTEAFF	TGCGCCAGCTCACAGGGGGCGGTTGAGAACACTGAAGCTTTCTTT
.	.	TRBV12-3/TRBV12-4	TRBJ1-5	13	CASSMGTLRTQHF	TGTGCCAGCAGTATGGGGACACTCAGGACCCAGCATTTT
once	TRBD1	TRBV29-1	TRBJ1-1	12	CSAGTVNTEAFF	TGCAGCGCCGGGACAGTTAACACTGAAGCTTTCTTT
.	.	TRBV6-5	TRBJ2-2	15	CASSPRGQNTGELFF	TGTGCCAGCAGTCCCCGGGGACAAAACACCGGGGAGCTGTTTTTT
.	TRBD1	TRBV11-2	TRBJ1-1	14	CASRYDRVNTEAFF	TGTGCCAGCAGATATGACAGGGTGAACACTGAAGCTTTCTTT
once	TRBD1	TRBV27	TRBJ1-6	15	CASSLSGTGPSPLHF	TGTGCCAGCAGTTTATCCGGGACAGGGCCCTCACCCCTCCACTTT
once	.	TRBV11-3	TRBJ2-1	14	CASRTGTNYNEQFF	TGTGCCAGCCGGACCGGGACAAATTACAATGAGCAGTTCTTC
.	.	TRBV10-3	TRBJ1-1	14	CAISESGKGAEAFF	TGTGCCATCAGTGAGTCCGGGAAGGGCGCTGAAGCTTTCTTT
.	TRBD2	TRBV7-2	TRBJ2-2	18	CASSYLSGGAANTGELFF	TGTGCCAGCAGCTACCTTAGCGGGGGGGCCGCGAACACCGGGGAGCTGTTTTTT
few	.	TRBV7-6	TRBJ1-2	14	CASSPQQGSNGYTF	TGTGCCAGCAGCCCGCAACAGGGTAGCAATGGCTACACCTTC
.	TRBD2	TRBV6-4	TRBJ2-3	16	CASSELAGTGADTQYF	TGTGCCAGCAGTGAACTAGCGGGGACAGGTGCAGATACGCAGTATTTT
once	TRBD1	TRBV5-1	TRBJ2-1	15	CASSRGTEMYNEQFF	TGCGCCAGCAGCAGGGGGACAGAAATGTACAATGAGCAGTTCTTC
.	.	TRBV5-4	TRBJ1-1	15	CASSLPPGVNTEAFF	TGTGCCAGCAGCTTGCCCCCAGGGGTAAACACTGAAGCTTTCTTT
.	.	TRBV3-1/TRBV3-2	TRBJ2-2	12	CASSIYTGELFF	TGTGCCAGCAGCATCTACACCGGGGAGCTGTTTTTT
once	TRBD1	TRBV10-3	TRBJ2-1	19	CAISEFGTGGSGSYNEQFF	TGTGCCATCAGTGAGTTCGGGACAGGGGGCTCTGGCTCCTACAATGAGCAGTTCTTC
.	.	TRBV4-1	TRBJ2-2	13	CASSQVRTGELFF	TGCGCCAGCAGCCAAGTACGGACCGGGGAGCTGTTTTTT